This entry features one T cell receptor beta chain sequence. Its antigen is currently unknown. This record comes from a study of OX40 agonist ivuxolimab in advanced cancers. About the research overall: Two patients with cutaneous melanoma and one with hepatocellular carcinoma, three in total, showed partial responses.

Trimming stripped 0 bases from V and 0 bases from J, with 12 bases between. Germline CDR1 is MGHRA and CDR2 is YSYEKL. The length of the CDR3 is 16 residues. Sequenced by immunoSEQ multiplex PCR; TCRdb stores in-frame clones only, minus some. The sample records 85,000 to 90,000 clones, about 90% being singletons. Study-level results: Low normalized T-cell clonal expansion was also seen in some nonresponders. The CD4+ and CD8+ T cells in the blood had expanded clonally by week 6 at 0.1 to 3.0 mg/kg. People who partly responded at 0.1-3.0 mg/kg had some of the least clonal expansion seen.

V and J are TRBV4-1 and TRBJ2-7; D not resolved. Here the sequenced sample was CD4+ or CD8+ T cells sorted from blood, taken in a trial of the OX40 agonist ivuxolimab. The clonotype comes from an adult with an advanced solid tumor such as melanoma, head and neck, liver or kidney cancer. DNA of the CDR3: TGCGCCAGCAGCCAAGATCCCGGAACGAACTCCTACGAGCAGTACTTC. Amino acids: CASSQDPGTNSYEQYF.